This T cell receptor (beta chain) came from a study of blood T cell repertoires in COVID-19. Contact with a PCR-confirmed or clinician-diagnosed COVID-19 case occurred within 2 weeks of entry. Profiled with immunoSEQ multiplex PCR; TCRdb holds only in-frame clones, not every one. This table holds under 400,000 clones, about 88% found once. Germline V gene data show CDR1 as MNHEY and CDR2 as SMNVEV (reference sequence). The CDR3 sequence is 14 residues long. Deletions cut 3 bases from V and 2 bases from J, with 9 bases between. This clone was detected once. This chain joins TRBV27 and TRBJ2-3; D not certain. The specimen was PBMCs or T cells enriched from blood (not recorded which). The receptor was derived from a woman aged 25 to 39 who had been exposed to COVID-19. CDR3 sequence (DNA): TGTGCCAGCAGTTTTAATGAGGACACAGATACGCAGTATTTT. Its translation is CASSFNEDTDTQYF.